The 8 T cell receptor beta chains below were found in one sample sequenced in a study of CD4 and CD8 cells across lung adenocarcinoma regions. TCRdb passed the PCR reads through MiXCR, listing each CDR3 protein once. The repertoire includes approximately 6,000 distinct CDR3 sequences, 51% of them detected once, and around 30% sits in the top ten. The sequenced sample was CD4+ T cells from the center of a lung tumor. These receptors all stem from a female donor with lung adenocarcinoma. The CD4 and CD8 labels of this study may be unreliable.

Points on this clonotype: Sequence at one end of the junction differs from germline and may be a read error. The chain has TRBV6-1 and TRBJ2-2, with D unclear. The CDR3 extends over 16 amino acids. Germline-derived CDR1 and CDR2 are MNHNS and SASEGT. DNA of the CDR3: TGTGCCAGCAGTGACATCCCAGCATTGAACACAGAGGCGCTGTATTTT. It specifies CASSDIPALNTEALYF.

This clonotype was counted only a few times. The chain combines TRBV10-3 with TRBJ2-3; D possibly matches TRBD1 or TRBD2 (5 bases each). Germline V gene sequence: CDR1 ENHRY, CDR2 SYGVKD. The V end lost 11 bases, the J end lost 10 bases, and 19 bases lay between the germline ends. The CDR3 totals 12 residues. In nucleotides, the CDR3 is TGTGCCTCAGGGTTCCGGGGTCCAGCGCAGTATTTT. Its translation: CASGFRGPAQYF.

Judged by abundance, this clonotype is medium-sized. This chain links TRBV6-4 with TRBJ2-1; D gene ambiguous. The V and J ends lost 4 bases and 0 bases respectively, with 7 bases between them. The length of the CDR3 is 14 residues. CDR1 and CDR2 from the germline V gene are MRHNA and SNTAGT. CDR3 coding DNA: TGTGCCAGCAGTGTAGATAGCTCCTACAATGAGCAGTTCTTC. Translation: CASSVDSSYNEQFF.

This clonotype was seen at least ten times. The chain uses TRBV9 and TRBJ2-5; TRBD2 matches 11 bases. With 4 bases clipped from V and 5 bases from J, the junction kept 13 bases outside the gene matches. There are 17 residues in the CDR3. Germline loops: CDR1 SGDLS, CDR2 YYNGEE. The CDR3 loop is CASSPGQLAGGGETQYF. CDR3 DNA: TGTGCCAGCAGCCCGGGACAGCTAGCGGGAGGTGGGGAGACCCAGTACTTC.

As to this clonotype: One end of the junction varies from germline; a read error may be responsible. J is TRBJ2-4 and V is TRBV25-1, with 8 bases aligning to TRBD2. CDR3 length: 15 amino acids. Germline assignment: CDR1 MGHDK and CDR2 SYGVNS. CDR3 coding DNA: TGTGCCAGCAGTACGGGGGGGGGAGCCAAAAATATTCAGTACTTC. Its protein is CASSTGGGAKNIQYF. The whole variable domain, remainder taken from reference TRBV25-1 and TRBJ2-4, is EADIYQTPRYLVIGTGKKITLECSQTMGHDKMYWYQQDPGMELHLIHYSYGVNSTEKGDLSSESTVSRIRTEHFPLTLESARPSHTSQYLCASSTGGGAKNIQYFGAGTRLSVL.

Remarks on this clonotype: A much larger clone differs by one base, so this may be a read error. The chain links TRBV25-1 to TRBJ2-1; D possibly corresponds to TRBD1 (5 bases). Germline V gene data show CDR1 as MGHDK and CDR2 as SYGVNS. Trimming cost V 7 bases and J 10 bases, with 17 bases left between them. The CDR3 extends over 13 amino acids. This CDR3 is CASTRAGSYEQFF. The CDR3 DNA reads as TGTGCCAGCACTAGGGCAGGGTCCTACGAGCAGTTCTTC.

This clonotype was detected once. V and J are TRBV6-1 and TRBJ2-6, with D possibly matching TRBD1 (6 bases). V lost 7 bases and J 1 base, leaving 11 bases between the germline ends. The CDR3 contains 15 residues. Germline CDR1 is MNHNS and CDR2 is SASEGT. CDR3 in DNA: TGTGCCAGCACCACACAGGGATCTGGGGCCAACGTCCTGACTTTC. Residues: CASTTQGSGANVLTF.

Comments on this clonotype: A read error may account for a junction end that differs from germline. The CDR3 DNA sequence: TGCGCCTCCGAGCTAGAAGCTAAAGACATTCAGTACTTT. Translating it yields CASELEAKDIQYF. This chain uses TRBV10-2 with TRBJ2-4; D not resolved. CDR1 is WSHSY and CDR2 is SAAADI in the germline V gene. This CDR3 is built from 13 residues.